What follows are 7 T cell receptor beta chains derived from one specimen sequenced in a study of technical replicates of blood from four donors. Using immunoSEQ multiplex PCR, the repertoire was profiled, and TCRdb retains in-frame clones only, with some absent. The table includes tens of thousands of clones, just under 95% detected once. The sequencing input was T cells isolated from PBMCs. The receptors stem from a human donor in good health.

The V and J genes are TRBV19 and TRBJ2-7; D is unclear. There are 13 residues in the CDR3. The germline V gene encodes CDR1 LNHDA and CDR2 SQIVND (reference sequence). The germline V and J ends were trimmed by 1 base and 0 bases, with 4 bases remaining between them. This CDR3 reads CASSIGSSYEQYF. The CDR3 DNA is TGTGCCAGTAGTATAGGGAGCTCCTACGAGCAGTACTTC.

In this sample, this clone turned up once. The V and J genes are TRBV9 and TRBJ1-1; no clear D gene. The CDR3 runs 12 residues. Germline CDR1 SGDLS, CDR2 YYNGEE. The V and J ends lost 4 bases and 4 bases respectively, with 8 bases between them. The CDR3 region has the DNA TGTGCCAGCAGCCCAGGTGTCACTGAAGCTTTCTTT. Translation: CASSPGVTEAFF.

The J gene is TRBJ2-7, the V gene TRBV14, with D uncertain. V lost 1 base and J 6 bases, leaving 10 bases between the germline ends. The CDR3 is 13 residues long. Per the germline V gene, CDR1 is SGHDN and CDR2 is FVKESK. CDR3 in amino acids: CASSQVAGSEQYF. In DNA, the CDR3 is TGTGCCAGCAGCCAAGTAGCCGGCAGCGAGCAGTACTTC.

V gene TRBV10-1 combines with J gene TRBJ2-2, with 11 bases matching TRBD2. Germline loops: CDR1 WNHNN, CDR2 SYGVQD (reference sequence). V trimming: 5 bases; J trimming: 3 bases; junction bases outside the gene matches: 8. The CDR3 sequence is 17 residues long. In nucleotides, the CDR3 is TGCGCCAGCAGTCCGGGACTAGCGGCAACCCACACCGGGGAGCTGTTTTTT. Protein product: CASSPGLAATHTGELFF.

The CDR3 DNA reads as TGTGCCAGCAGCTTAGTAGGGAGCGGGAGTGCCGGGGAGCTGTTTTTT. This sequence encodes CASSLVGSGSAGELFF. The chain employs TRBV11-3 and TRBJ2-2, with 8 bases that match TRBD2. The CDR3 has 16 residues. After removal of 1 base from V and 6 bases from J, the junction contained 7 bases not matched to a gene. Germline loops: CDR1 SGHNT, CDR2 YENEEA.

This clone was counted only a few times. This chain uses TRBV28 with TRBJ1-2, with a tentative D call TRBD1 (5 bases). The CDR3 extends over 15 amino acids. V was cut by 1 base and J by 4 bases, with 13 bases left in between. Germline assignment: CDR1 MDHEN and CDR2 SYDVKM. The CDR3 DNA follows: TGTGCCAGCAGTTTATCTTTGGGGGGGAGCTATGGCTACACCTTC. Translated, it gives CASSLSLGGSYGYTF.

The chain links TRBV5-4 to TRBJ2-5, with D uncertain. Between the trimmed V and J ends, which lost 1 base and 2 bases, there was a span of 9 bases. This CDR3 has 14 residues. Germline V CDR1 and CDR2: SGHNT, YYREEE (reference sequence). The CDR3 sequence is CASSLSGVQETQYF. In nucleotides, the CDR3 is TGTGCCAGCAGCTTGAGTGGAGTACAAGAGACCCAGTACTTC.